The 25 T cell receptor beta chains in this list originate from one sample, sequenced in a study of radiation and T cells in renal cell carcinoma. Profiled with immunoSEQ multiplex PCR; TCRdb holds only in-frame clones, not every one. The sample has 100,000 to 150,000 clones; roughly four fifths are singletons. As for time point: blood 2 weeks post-SBRT. Treatment defined: 15 Gy SBRT to primary tumor, nephrectomy 4 weeks later. Sequencing used blood, obtained from a patient whose treatment included radiotherapy and nephrectomy. The receptors stem from an older woman with renal cell carcinoma.

This sequence joins TRBV6-1 and TRBJ1-5; D call uncertain. CDR3 length equals 12 residues. Germline V lookup: CDR1 MNHNS, CDR2 SASEGT. V lost 0 bases, J lost 9 bases, and 6 bases lay in between. CDR3 sequence reads: CASSEASLPQHF. DNA for the CDR3: TGTGCCAGCAGTGAAGCTAGTCTGCCCCAGCATTTT.

This chain joins TRBV19 and TRBJ1-1, with a tentative D call TRBD1 (6 bases). Germline V gives CDR1 LNHDA, CDR2 SQIVND (reference sequence). V lost 8 bases and J lost 12, with 19 bases in between. The CDR3 contains 12 residues. In nucleotides, the CDR3 is TGTGCCAGTTCCCCCCCGCAGGGGTTGTCTTTCTTT. It codes for CASSPPQGLSFF. Combining the CDR3 with reference TRBV19 and TRBJ1-1 gives the whole variable domain DGGITQSPKYLFRKEGQNVTLSCEQNLNHDAMYWYRQDPGQGLRLIYYSQIVNDFQKGDIAEGYSVSREKKESFPLTVTSAQKNPTAFYLCASSPPQGLSFFGQGTRLTVV.

V usage is TRBV10-1 and J usage is TRBJ2-3; maybe TRBD1 (5 bases). V lost 3 bases to trimming and J lost 5 bases, with 15 bases between them. Germline V gene lookup returns CDR1 WNHNN and CDR2 SYGVQD (reference sequence). The CDR3 length is 15 residues. The CDR3 loop is CASSDRVEKGDTQYF. The CDR3 DNA reads as TGCGCCAGCAGTGACAGGGTGGAGAAAGGAGATACGCAGTATTTT.

The J gene is TRBJ2-1, the V gene TRBV27; a possible D gene is TRBD1 (6 bases). V was shortened by 3 bases and J by 0 bases, with 9 bases between the two germline ends. The CDR3 runs 15 residues. The V gene's germline CDR1 is MNHEY and CDR2 SMNVEV (reference sequence). In nucleotides, the CDR3 is TGTGCCAGCAGTTTGGGGGACAACTCCTACAATGAGCAGTTCTTC. It is translated as CASSLGDNSYNEQFF.

This clone was recorded a few times. The chain couples TRBV20-1 to TRBJ2-7; D unresolved. The V and J ends lost 5 bases and 4 bases respectively, with 9 bases between them. The CDR3 loop spans 11 amino acids. Germline CDR1 is DFQATT and CDR2 is SNEGSKA (reference sequence). CDR3 nucleotides: TGCAGTGCTCTTTCCTCGTACGAGCAGTACTTC. Translation gives CSALSSYEQYF.

The V gene is TRBV28, the J gene TRBJ2-7; D is undetermined. V lost 2 bases, J lost 5 bases, and 1 base lay in between. CDR1 is MDHEN, CDR2 SYDVKM, per germline. This CDR3 region has 10 residues. The CDR3 nucleotides read TGTGCCAGCAGTTTAAACGAGCAGTACTTC. Its translation is CASSLNEQYF.

DNA of the CDR3: TGTGCCAGCAGCTCCGAGGGCAATCAGCCCCAGCATTTT. This sequence encodes CASSSEGNQPQHF. The chain combines TRBV7-9 with TRBJ1-5, with no clear D. The CDR3 is 13 amino acids. V was cut by 4 bases and J by 2 bases, with 6 bases left in between. CDR1 and CDR2 from the germline V gene are SEHNR and FQNEAQ (reference sequence). Full variable domain (remainder filled in from reference TRBV7-9 and TRBJ1-5): DTGVSQNPRHKITKRGQNVTFRCDPISEHNRLYWYRQTLGQGPEFLTYFQNEAQLEKSRLLSDRFSAERPKGSFSTLEIQRTEQGDSAMYLCASSSEGNQPQHFGDGTRLSIL.

The chain carries TRBV7-3 and TRBJ1-2; D may be TRBD1 (5 bases). Trimming removed 1 base from V and 2 bases from J, with 11 bases in between. This CDR3 is 15 amino acids long. CDR1 and CDR2 (germline): SGHTA, FQGTGA. The chain's CDR3 is CASSLIPGQNYGYTF. The CDR3 DNA sequence: TGTGCCAGCAGCTTAATCCCAGGGCAGAACTATGGCTACACCTTC.

The chain links TRBV5-1 to TRBJ1-5; D call uncertain. Trimming took 2 bases from V and 5 from J, leaving 14 bases between them. The germline V gene has CDR1 SGHRS and CDR2 YFSETQ. CDR3 length: 15 residues. CDR3 loop: CASSLLGRDDQPQHF. As DNA, the CDR3 is TGCGCCAGCAGCTTACTAGGCCGGGATGATCAGCCCCAGCATTTT.

The table lists this clone with a count of one. The chain couples TRBV4-3 to TRBJ2-1; 8 nucleotides match TRBD1. Germline V gives CDR1 LGHNA, CDR2 YSLEER. The CDR3 extends over 16 amino acids. J lost 7 bases, V lost 0 bases, and 8 bases had no gene match. CDR3 in DNA: TGCGCCAGCAGCCAAGACAGGGGGCGCATCGGGAATGAGCAGTTCTTC. Amino acid sequence: CASSQDRGRIGNEQFF.

In its sample, this clone was seen once. The rearrangement links TRBV5-5 to TRBJ1-4, with no clear D. Germline CDR1 reads SGHKS; CDR2 reads YYEKEE (reference sequence). The germline V and J ends were trimmed by 0 bases and 7 bases, with 13 bases remaining between them. This CDR3 is built from 15 residues. For the CDR3, the DNA is TGTGCCAGCAGCTTGGCCTGGACCCCGGGTGAAAAACTGTTTTTT. Its protein is CASSLAWTPGEKLFF. Using reference TRBV5-5 and TRBJ1-4 for the parts outside the CDR3, the full variable domain is DAGVTQSPTHLIKTRGQQVTLRCSPISGHKSVSWYQQVLGQGPQFIFQYYEKEERGRGNFPDRFSARQFPNYSSELNVNALLLGDSALYLCASSLAWTPGEKLFFGSGTQLSVL.

V gene TRBV30 combines with J gene TRBJ1-6, with TRBD1 identical over 8 bases. Germline V gene data show CDR1 as GTSNPN and CDR2 as SVGIG (reference sequence). The trim removed 2 bases at V and 7 bases at J, leaving 4 bases unmatched. This CDR3 is 14 amino acids long. CDR3: CAWSPGGANSPLHF. The CDR3 region has the DNA TGTGCCTGGAGTCCAGGGGGCGCGAATTCACCCCTCCACTTT.

The chain carries TRBV7-2 and TRBJ2-1, with 10 bases identical to TRBD1. The germline gives CDR1 SGHTA, CDR2 FQGNSA. The V and J ends lost 5 bases and 8 bases, in that order; junction bases with no gene match: 18. CDR3 length equals 18 residues. This CDR3 is CASSGAVTGTGARDEQFF. In DNA, the CDR3 is TGTGCCAGCAGCGGGGCAGTAACCGGGACAGGGGCCAGGGATGAGCAGTTCTTC.

CDR3 bases: TGTGCCAGCAGGTGGGACAAAAAACTGTTTTTT. It yields the protein CASRWDKKLFF. The gene calls are TRBV28 and TRBJ1-4; perhaps TRBD1 as D (6 bases). V was shortened by 6 bases and J by 9 bases, with 8 bases between the two germline ends. CDR1 is MDHEN and CDR2 is SYDVKM in the germline V gene. The CDR3 runs to 11 residues.

This chain connects TRBV9 to TRBJ2-7; D possibly uses TRBD1 or TRBD2 (5 bases each). Germline-derived CDR1 and CDR2 are SGDLS and YYNGEE. The CDR3 has 14 amino acids. Deletions cut 0 bases from V and 0 bases from J, with 7 bases between. The CDR3 coding sequence is TGTGCCAGCAGCGTAGTAGGGACCTCCTACGAGCAGTACTTC. It encodes CASSVVGTSYEQYF.

The chain links TRBV11-3 to TRBJ2-2, with D perhaps given as TRBD1 or TRBD2 (5 bases each). This CDR3 region has 13 residues. CDR1 SGHNT and CDR2 YENEEA come from the germline V gene. V lost 3 bases and J 5 bases, leaving 7 bases between the germline ends. The CDR3 DNA reads as TGTGCCAGCAGCTTGGGGGTAACCGGGGAGCTGTTTTTT. It translates to CASSLGVTGELFF.

This chain connects TRBV7-2 to TRBJ1-1, with 8 bases aligning to TRBD1. Looked up from germline, CDR1 is SGHTA and CDR2 is FQGNSA. V lost 3 bases and J lost 1; bases outside the gene matches: 4. The CDR3 covers 15 residues. The CDR3 region has the DNA TGTGCCAGCAGCTTTCGGGACAGGAGGAACACTGAAGCTTTCTTT. It yields the protein CASSFRDRRNTEAFF.

The rearrangement joins TRBV6-1 to TRBJ1-2; 7 bases match TRBD1. The V gene end was trimmed by 1 base and the J gene end by 0 bases; junction bases not matched to a gene: 8. The CDR3 loop spans 17 amino acids. CDR1 and CDR2 (germline): MNHNS, SASEGT. Here the CDR3 reads CASSEVGGTEANYGYTF. The CDR3 DNA reads as TGTGCCAGCAGTGAAGTGGGGGGGACAGAAGCTAACTATGGCTACACCTTC.

The chain uses TRBV7-9 and TRBJ1-3, with D unclear. CDR3 length: 16 residues. Germline V gives CDR1 SEHNR, CDR2 FQNEAQ (reference sequence). V gave up 1 base and J gave up 0 bases, with 10 bases separating them. For the CDR3, the DNA is TGTGCCAGCAGCTTAGGACTCCTAAACTCTGGAAACACCATATATTTT. Protein: CASSLGLLNSGNTIYF.

The chain recombines TRBV9 with TRBJ2-1; perhaps TRBD2 as D (5 bases). The CDR3 length is 14 residues. Per germline, CDR1 SGDLS and CDR2 YYNGEE. The V end was cut by 3 bases, the J end by 0 bases, with 7 bases between. CDR3 sequence: CASSGSGSYNEQFF. The CDR3 coding sequence is TGTGCCAGCAGCGGGAGCGGCTCCTACAATGAGCAGTTCTTC.

The V gene is TRBV2, the J gene TRBJ1-1, with D perhaps matching TRBD1 (5 bases). Germline loops: CDR1 SNHLY, CDR2 FYNNEI. The V end lost 9 bases, the J end lost 0 bases, and 17 bases lay between the germline ends. The CDR3 runs 15 residues. CDR3 in amino acids: CARRTSIILNTEAFF. The CDR3 coding sequence is TGTGCCAGGAGGACAAGCATAATTTTGAACACTGAAGCTTTCTTT.

This chain connects TRBV6-5 to TRBJ1-3; D may be TRBD1 (5 bases). V was shortened by 0 bases and J by 4 bases, with 13 bases between the two germline ends. The CDR3 has 16 residues. Germline CDR1 reads MNHEY; CDR2 reads SVGAGI. The CDR3: CASSYSPGQTGNTIYF. In nucleotides, the CDR3 is TGTGCCAGCAGTTACTCCCCGGGGCAGACCGGAAACACCATATATTTT.

This chain links TRBV5-4 with TRBJ2-7; D unresolved. The V and J ends lost 0 bases and 4 bases respectively, with 11 bases between them. Germline values: CDR1 SGHNT, CDR2 YYREEE (reference sequence). The CDR3 is made up of 14 amino acids. The CDR3 region has the DNA TGTGCCAGCAGCTTGGTCAGTGGGCCATACGAGCAGTACTTC. This gives the protein CASSLVSGPYEQYF. The full variable domain, in which reference TRBV5-4 and TRBJ2-7 provide the parts outside the CDR3, is ETGVTQSPTHLIKTRGQQVTLRCSSQSGHNTVSWYQQALGQGPQFIFQYYREEENGRGNFPPRFSGLQFPNYSSELNVNALELDDSALYLCASSLVSGPYEQYFGPGTRLTVT.

V gene TRBV7-2 combines with J gene TRBJ1-1, with D perhaps matching TRBD1 (5 bases). The CDR3 spans 13 residues. Trimming took off 4 bases at V and 4 bases at J, with 10 bases between the two ends. CDR1 is SGHTA, CDR2 FQGNSA, per germline. For the CDR3, the DNA is TGTGCCAGCAGCTCCGACAGCCGCACTGAAGCTTTCTTT. Amino acid sequence: CASSSDSRTEAFF. The variable domain in full, completed from reference TRBV7-2 and TRBJ1-1, reads GAGVSQSPSNKVTEKGKDVELRCDPISGHTALYWYRQSLGQGLEFLIYFQGNSAPDKSGLPSDRFSAERTGGSVSTLTIQRTQQEDSAVYLCASSSDSRTEAFFGQGTRLTVV.

This clone has more than one count but fewer than ten. The chain links TRBV4-1 to TRBJ2-3; 12 nucleotides match TRBD2. This CDR3 spans 17 amino acids. In germline, CDR1 is MGHRA, CDR2 YSYEKL. The V and J ends lost 7 bases and 5 bases, in that order; junction bases with no gene match: 13. CDR3 sequence reads: CASTRLAGAPGKDTQYF. CDR3 nucleotide sequence: TGCGCCAGCACTAGACTAGCGGGAGCCCCCGGGAAAGATACGCAGTATTTT.